The rows below give T cell receptor beta chains drawn from one sample of a study of OX40 agonist ivuxolimab in advanced cancers. Only in-frame clones appear in the TCRdb table, and some are missing; sequencing was by immunoSEQ multiplex PCR. The table records about 110,000 clones, roughly 90% of them present only once. The source was CD4+ or CD8+ T cells sorted from blood, collected in a trial of the OX40 agonist ivuxolimab. The receptors were sampled from an adult with an advanced solid tumor such as melanoma, head and neck, liver or kidney cancer. Each CDR3 is given with its conserved first and last residue. A D gene is named only where the DNA matches it firmly. Size is stated for part of the rows, as once, few or many counts, or as a class when the clone is expanded.

J gene | D gene | clone size | V gene | CDR3 DNA | CDR3 protein
TRBJ1-2 | TRBD1 | NA | TRBV2 | TGTGCCAGCAGTCCTCAGGGGGCCGGAGGCTACACCTTC | CASSPQGAGGYTF
TRBJ1-4 | TRBD1 | NA | TRBV7-3 | TGTGCCAGCAGCTTAAGCAGGGGGTCTGAAAAACTGTTTTTT | CASSLSRGSEKLFF
TRBJ2-3 | TRBD1 | NA | TRBV5-1 | TGCGCCAGTTCCCCGGGACAGGGCACAGATACGCAGTATTTT | CASSPGQGTDTQYF
TRBJ1-1 | NA | NA | TRBV5-4 | TGTGCCAGCAGCTTGGCAACCGGGACCGCAGTTGGAGCTTTCTTT | CASSLATGTAVGAFF
TRBJ2-1 | NA | NA | TRBV5-1 | TGCGCCAGCAGCCCCGCTAGCACTGGTTACCTTGAGCAGTTCTTC | CASSPASTGYLEQFF
TRBJ2-5 | TRBD1 | NA | TRBV5-5 | TGTGCCAGCAGCCCGCGGACAGGGCGTGGTGGTGAGACCCAGTACTTC | CASSPRTGRGGETQYF
TRBJ1-2 | NA | NA | TRBV30 | TGTGCTCTCAAATGGGCCCTTAACTATGGCTACACCTTC | CALKWALNYGYTF
TRBJ2-1 | NA | NA | TRBV10-1 | TGCGCCAGCAGTGAGTCGGCGCAGGGGCAGTTCTTC | CASSESAQGQFF
TRBJ2-5 | NA | NA | TRBV29-1 | TGCAGCGTTGGTAGGGGGGCAGGGGAGACCCAGTACTTC | CSVGRGAGETQYF
TRBJ2-2 | NA | once | TRBV7-3 | TGTGCCAGCAGCTTAGGCAGATTCACCGGGGAGCTGTTTTTT | CASSLGRFTGELFF
TRBJ2-1 | TRBD1 | NA | TRBV5-6 | TGTGCCAGCAGCCCCCTCGGGACAGGTCAGAATGAGCAGTTCTTC | CASSPLGTGQNEQFF
TRBJ1-5 | NA | NA | TRBV7-9 | TGTGCCAGCAGCCATTCTAGATCTGGGCAGCCCCAGCATTTT | CASSHSRSGQPQHF
TRBJ2-1 | NA | NA | TRBV27 | TGTGCCAGCAGTCCCGGGGGCTGGGATGAGCAGTTCTTC | CASSPGGWDEQFF
TRBJ2-1 | NA | NA | TRBV6-1 | TGTGCCAGCAGTGAAGCTAACGAGGCGTACAATGAGCAGTTCTTC | CASSEANEAYNEQFF
TRBJ2-1 | NA | NA | TRBV5-1 | TGTGCCAGCAGCCCTGCGGGACAGATATACAATGAGCAGTTCTTC | CASSPAGQIYNEQFF
TRBJ2-3 | NA | once | TRBV6-1 | TGTGCCAGCAGTGAGGCCCCCCGCCTGGATACGCAGTATTTT | CASSEAPRLDTQYF
TRBJ2-5 | NA | once | TRBV7-8 | TGTGCCAGCAGCCTCTCAGAGACCCAGTACTTC | CASSLSETQYF
TRBJ1-3 | TRBD1 | NA | TRBV9 | TGTGCCAGCAGCGTAGCTACGGGGACAGACTCTGGAAACACCATATATTTT | CASSVATGTDSGNTIYF
TRBJ2-1 | NA | NA | TRBV2 | TGTGCCAGCAGTGAGAGGGGCAGAGACGGTGAGCAGTTCTTC | CASSERGRDGEQFF
TRBJ1-2 | NA | NA | TRBV6-5 | TGTGCCAGCGGCATGACAGCTAACTATGGCTACACCTTC | CASGMTANYGYTF
TRBJ2-7 | NA | NA | TRBV5-1 | TGCGCCAGCAGCTTGGCCCGGGGAGGTTACGAGCAGTACTTC | CASSLARGGYEQYF
TRBJ1-4 | NA | NA | TRBV2 | TGTGCCAGTGTACGCAATAATGAAAAACTGTTTTTT | CASVRNNEKLFF
TRBJ1-2 | NA | NA | TRBV28 | TGTGCCACCAAATTTCCCCGAGGGGATCAGGGTGGCTACACCTTC | CATKFPRGDQGGYTF
TRBJ1-5 | NA | NA | TRBV10-3 | TGTGCCATCAGTGCTGAAGGGGGGCTAAATCAGCCCCAGCATTTT | CAISAEGGLNQPQHF
TRBJ2-6 | NA | NA | TRBV7-3 | TGTGCCAGCAGCCCATGGGGACGGGACTCTGGGGCCAACGTCCTGACTTTC | CASSPWGRDSGANVLTF